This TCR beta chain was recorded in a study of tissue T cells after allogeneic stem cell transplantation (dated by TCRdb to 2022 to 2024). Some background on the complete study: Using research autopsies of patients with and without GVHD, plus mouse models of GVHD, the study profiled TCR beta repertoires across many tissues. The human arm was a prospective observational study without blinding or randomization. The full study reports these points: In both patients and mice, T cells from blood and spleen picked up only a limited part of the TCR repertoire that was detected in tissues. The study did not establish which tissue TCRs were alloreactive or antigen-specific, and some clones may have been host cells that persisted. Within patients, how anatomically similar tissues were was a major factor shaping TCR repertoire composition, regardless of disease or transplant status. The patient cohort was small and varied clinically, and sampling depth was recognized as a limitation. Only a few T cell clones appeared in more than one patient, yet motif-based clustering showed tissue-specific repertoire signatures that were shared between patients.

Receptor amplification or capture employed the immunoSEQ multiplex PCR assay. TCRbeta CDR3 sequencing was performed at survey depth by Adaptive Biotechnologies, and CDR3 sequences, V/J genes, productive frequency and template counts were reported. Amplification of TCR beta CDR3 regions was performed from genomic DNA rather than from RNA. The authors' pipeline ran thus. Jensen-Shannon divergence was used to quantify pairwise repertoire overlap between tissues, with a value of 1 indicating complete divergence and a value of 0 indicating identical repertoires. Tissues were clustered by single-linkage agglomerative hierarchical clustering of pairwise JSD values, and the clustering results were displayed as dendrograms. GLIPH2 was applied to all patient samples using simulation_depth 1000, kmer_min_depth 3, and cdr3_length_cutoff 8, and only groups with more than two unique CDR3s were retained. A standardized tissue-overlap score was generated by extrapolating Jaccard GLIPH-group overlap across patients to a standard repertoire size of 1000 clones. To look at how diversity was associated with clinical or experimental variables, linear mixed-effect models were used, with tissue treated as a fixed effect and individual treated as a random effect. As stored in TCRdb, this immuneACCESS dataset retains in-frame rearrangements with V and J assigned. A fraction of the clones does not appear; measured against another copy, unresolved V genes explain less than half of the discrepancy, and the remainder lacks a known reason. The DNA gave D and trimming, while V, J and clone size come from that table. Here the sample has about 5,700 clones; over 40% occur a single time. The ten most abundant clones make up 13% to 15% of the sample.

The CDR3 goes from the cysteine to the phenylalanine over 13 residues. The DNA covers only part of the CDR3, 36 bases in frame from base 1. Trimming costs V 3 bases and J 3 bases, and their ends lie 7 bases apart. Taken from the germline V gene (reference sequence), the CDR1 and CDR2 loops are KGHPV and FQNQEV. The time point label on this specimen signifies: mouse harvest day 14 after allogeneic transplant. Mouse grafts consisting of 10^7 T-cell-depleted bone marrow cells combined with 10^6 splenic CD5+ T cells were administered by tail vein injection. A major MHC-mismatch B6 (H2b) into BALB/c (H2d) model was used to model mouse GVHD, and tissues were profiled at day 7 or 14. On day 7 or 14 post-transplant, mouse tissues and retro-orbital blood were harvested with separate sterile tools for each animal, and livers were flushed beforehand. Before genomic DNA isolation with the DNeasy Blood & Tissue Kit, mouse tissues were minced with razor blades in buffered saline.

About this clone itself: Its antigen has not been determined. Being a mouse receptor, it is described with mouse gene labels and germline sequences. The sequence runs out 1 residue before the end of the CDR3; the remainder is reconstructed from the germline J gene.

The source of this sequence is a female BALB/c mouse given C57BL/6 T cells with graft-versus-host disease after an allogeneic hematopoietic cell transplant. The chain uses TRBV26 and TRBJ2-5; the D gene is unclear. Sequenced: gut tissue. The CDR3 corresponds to CASSLPNQDTQYF. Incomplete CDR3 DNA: TGTGCCAGCAGTCTTCCCAATCAAGACACCCAGTAC.